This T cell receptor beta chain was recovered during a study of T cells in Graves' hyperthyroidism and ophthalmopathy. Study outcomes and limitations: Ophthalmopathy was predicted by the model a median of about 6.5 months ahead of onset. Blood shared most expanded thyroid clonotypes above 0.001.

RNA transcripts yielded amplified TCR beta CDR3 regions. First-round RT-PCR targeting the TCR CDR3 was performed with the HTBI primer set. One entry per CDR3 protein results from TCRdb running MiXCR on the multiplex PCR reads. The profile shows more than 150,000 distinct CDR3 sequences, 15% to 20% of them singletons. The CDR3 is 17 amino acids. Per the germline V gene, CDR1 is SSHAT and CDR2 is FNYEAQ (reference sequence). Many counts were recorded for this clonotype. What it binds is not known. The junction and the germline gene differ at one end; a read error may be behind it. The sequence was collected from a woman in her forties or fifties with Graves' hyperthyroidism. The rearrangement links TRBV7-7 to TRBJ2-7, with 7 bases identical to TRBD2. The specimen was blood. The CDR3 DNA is TGTGCTAGCAAGGCTAGCGGCCCTCCTATCTCTCGCGGCGAGCAGTACTTC. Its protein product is CASKASGPPISRGEQYF. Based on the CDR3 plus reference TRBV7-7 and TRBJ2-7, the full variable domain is GAGVSQSPRYKVTKRGQDVTLRCDPISSHATLYWYQQALGQGPEFLTYFNYEAQPDKSGLPSDRFSAERPEGSISTLTIQRTEQRDSAMYRCASKASGPPISRGEQYFGPGTRLTVT.